The TCR beta chain under discussion was sequenced for a study of blood T cells in healthy people across ages. Primers used in a second PCR of roughly 6 to 12 cycles were a sample-barcoded 5' primer and a J-beta primer mix. TCRdb reprocessed the 5' RACE reads via MiXCR and lists one record per CDR3 protein. Among over 600,000 distinct CDR3 sequences listed, under 25% were seen once. V lost 6 bases to trimming and J lost 8 bases, with 13 bases between them. Germline CDR1 and CDR2: SEHNR and FQNEAQ (reference sequence). This CDR3 has 12 amino acids. The receptor was derived from a man aged 65-85 years in good health. The sample taken for sequencing was blood. The chain employs TRBV7-9 and TRBJ1-1; D gene uncertain. The CDR3 coding sequence is TGTGCCAGCAGTGGGGTAATTTCAGAAGCTTTCTTT. Amino acids: CASSGVISEAFF.